The following is a T cell receptor beta chain sequence with its context. Its antigen is currently unknown. This specimen comes from a study of T cell responses to AZD1222 COVID-19 vaccine. Study-level results: The donor cohort was predominantly white British with a female majority, and clonal diversity may have been underestimated. Elevations in Spike-specific TCR breadth and depth followed administration of two AZD1222 doses.

Libraries were prepared by immunoSEQ multiplex PCR; TCRdb keeps only in-frame clonotypes and omits some of them. This table holds approximately 150,000 clones, around 93% found once. Between the trimmed V and J ends, which lost 2 bases and 0 bases, there was a span of 11 bases. The CDR3 contains 16 residues. Germline V lookup: CDR1 MNHNS, CDR2 SASEGT. The chain combines TRBV6-1 with TRBJ1-5; D is uncertain. The starting material was peripheral blood, obtained on day 0 of AZD1222 vaccination. This sequence originates from an adult in good health. The CDR3 DNA is TGTGCCAGCAGTGAAAGGCGATCAAATAGCAATCAGCCCCAGCATTTT. Translating gives CASSERRSNSNQPQHF.